Sequencing of this T cell receptor (beta chain) was carried out in a study of graft-versus-host responses after intestinal transplantation. Data came from immunoSEQ multiplex PCR; TCRdb stores just in-frame clones and leaves some out. The profile covers around 88,000 clones, with under 85% appearing a single time and 17% taken by the ten largest. With respect to this clone: Its antigen is unknown.

General observations from the study: Patients who carried graft-donor T cell macrochimerism also had high graft-versus-host to host-versus-graft clonal ratios in their allografts. GvH clonotypes were identified within recipient marrow, with a subset emerging first in ileum or blood. After transplant, early declines in HvG clones were associated with peak levels of circulating GvH clones.

The sample in question was unstimulated CD8+ T cells sorted from spleen or lymph node cells, obtained before intestinal transplant. The origin of this receptor is a human donor who received an intestinal transplant.

DNA for the CDR3: TGTGCCAGCAGCTTGATGGCAGATACGCAGTATTTT. It specifies CASSLMADTQYF. The rearrangement links TRBV11-2 to TRBJ2-3, with unresolved D. V shed 3 bases and J shed 4 bases, with 5 bases lying between them. CDR1 is SGHAT and CDR2 is FQNNGV in the germline V gene. This CDR3 spans 12 amino acids.